This T cell receptor (beta chain) emerged from a study of graft-versus-host responses after intestinal transplantation. Study overall: Anti-thymocyte globulin induction was given to all recipients, followed by tacrolimus and steroids for 2 to 4 years.

Study results and caveats: Ileal or blood samples showed some GvH clones first, and such clones were also found in recipient marrow.

Per the germline V gene, CDR1 is MNHEY and CDR2 is SVGAGI. This CDR3 is 12 amino acids long. With 6 bases removed from V and 1 base from J, the gap between germline ends came to 6 bases. Only in-frame clones appear in the TCRdb table, and some are missing; sequencing was by immunoSEQ multiplex PCR. Among roughly 20,000 clones listed, around 44% were seen once. Roughly 200,000 CFSE-labeled responder cells were plated with roughly 200,000 irradiated, violet-dye-labeled stimulator cells. Both CD3+CD4+ and CD3+CD8+ responders that were proliferating and CFSE-low underwent sorting after the reaction. The receptor was derived from a human patient who received an intestinal transplant. The material sequenced was alloreactive CD4+ T cells from a mixed lymphocyte reaction culture, taken before intestinal transplant. Subset specified: CFSE-low proliferating T cells sorted from approximately 6-day pre-transplant mixed lymphocyte reaction (GvH or HvG direction). The V gene is TRBV6-5, the J gene TRBJ1-1; D unresolved. The CDR3 here is CASSGPNTEAFF. For the CDR3, the DNA is TGTGCCAGCAGCGGTCCGAACACTGAAGCTTTCTTT.